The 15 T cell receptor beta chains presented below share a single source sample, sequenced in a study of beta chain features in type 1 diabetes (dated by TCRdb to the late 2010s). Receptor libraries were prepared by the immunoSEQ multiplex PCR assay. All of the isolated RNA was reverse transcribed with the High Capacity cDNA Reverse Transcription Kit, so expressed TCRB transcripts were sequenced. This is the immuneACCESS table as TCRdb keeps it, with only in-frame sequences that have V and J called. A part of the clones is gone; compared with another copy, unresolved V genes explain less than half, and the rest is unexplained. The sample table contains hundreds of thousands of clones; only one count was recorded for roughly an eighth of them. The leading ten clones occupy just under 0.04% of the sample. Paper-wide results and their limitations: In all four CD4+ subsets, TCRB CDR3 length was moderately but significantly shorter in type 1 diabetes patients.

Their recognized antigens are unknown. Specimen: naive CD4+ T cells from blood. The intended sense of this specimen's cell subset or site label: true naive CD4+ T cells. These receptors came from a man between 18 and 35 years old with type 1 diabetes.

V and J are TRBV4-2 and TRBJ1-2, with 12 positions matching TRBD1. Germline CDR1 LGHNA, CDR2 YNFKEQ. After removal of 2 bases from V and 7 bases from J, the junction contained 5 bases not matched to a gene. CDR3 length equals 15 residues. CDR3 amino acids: CASSQRDRGLGGYTF. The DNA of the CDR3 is TGTGCCAGCAGCCAAAGGGACAGGGGGCTTGGTGGCTACACCTTC.

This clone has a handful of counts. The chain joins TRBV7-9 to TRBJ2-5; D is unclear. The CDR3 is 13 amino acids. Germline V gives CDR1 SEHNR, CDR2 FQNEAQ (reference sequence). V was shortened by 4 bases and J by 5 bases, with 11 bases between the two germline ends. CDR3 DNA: TGTGCCAGCAGCTGGGTCGACGGGGAGACCCAGTACTTC. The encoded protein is CASSWVDGETQYF.

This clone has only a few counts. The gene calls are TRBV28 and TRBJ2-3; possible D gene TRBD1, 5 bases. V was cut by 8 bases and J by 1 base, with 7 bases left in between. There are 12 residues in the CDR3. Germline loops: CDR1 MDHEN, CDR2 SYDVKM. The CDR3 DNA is TGTGCCAGCGCCAGGGGCACAGATACGCAGTATTTT. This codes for CASARGTDTQYF. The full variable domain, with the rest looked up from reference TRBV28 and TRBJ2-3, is DVKVTQSSRYLVKRTGEKVFLECVQDMDHENMFWYRQDPGLGLRLIYFSYDVKMKEKGDIPEGYSVSREKKERFSLILESASTNQTSMYLCASARGTDTQYFGPGTRLTVL.

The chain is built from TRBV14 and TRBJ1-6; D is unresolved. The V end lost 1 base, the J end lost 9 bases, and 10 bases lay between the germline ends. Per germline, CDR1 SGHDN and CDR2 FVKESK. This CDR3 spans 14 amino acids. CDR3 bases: TGTGCCAGCAGCCAAGGGGTATCCGTTTCACCCCTCCACTTT. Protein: CASSQGVSVSPLHF.

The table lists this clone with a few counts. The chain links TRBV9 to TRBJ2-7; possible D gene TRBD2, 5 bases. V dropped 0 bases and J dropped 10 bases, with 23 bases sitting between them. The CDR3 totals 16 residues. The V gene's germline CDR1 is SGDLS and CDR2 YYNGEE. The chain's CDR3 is CASSVDPPEYSSEQYF. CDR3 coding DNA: TGTGCCAGCAGCGTAGACCCCCCCGAGTACAGTAGCGAACAGTACTTC.

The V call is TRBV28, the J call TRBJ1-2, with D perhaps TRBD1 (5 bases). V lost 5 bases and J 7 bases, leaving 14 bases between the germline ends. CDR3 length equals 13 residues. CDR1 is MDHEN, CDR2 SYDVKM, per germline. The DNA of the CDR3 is TGTGCCAGCAGTCGAGATACAGGATTTGGCTACACCTTC. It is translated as CASSRDTGFGYTF.

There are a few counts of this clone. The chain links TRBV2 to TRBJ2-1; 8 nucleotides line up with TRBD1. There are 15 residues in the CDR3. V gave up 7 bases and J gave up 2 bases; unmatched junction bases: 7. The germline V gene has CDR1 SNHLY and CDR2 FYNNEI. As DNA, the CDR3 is TGTGCCAGCACCCCCCAGGGGGCACCCTACAATGAGCAGTTCTTC. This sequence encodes CASTPQGAPYNEQFF.

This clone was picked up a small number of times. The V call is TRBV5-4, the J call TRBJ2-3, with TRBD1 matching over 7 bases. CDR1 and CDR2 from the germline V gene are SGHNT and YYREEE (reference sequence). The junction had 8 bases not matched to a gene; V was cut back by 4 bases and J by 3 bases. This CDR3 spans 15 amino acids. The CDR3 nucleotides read TGTGCCAGCAGCCGGGGACAGCGGAGAACAGATACGCAGTATTTT. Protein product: CASSRGQRRTDTQYF. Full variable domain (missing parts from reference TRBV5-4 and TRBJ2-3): ETGVTQSPTHLIKTRGQQVTLRCSSQSGHNTVSWYQQALGQGPQFIFQYYREEENGRGNFPPRFSGLQFPNYSSELNVNALELDDSALYLCASSRGQRRTDTQYFGPGTRLTVL.

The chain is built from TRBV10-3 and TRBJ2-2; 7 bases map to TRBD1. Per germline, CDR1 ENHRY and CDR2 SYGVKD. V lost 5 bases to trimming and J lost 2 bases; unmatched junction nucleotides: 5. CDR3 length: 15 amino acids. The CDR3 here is CAISWTGPNTGELFF. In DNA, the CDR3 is TGTGCCATCAGTTGGACAGGACCTAACACCGGGGAGCTGTTTTTT.

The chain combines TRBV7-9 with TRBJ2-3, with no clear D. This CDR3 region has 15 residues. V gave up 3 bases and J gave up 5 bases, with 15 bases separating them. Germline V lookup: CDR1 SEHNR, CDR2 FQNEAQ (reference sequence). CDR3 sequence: CASSLPVVPGDTQYF. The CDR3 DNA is TGTGCCAGCAGCTTGCCGGTAGTTCCTGGAGATACGCAGTATTTT.

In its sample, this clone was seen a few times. This chain's CDR3 is CASSVGVESGSYEQYF. The CDR3 nucleotides are TGTGCCAGCAGCGTAGGCGTGGAGAGTGGATCCTACGAGCAGTACTTC. V usage is TRBV9 and J usage is TRBJ2-7; D remains ambiguous. Germline V gene sequence: CDR1 SGDLS, CDR2 YYNGEE. This CDR3 has 16 amino acids. The V and J ends lost 0 bases and 1 base respectively, with 14 bases between them. Full variable domain (outside the CDR3, taken from reference TRBV9 and TRBJ2-7): DSGVTQTPKHLITATGQRVTLRCSPRSGDLSVYWYQQSLDQGLQFLIQYYNGEERAKGNILERFSAQQFPDLHSELNLSSLELGDSALYFCASSVGVESGSYEQYFGPGTRLTVT.

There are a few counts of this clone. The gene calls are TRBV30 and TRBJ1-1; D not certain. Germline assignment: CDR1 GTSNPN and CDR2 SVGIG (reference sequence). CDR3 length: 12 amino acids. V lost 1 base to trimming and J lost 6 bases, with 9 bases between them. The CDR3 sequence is CAWSARRPEAFF. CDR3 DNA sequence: TGTGCCTGGAGTGCCCGACGCCCTGAAGCTTTCTTT.

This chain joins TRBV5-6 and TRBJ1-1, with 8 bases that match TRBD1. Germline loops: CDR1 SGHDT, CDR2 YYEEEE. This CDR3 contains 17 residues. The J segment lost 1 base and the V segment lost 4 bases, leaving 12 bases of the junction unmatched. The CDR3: CASSLVVSGTGNTEAFF. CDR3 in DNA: TGTGCCAGCAGCCTTGTGGTTTCAGGGACAGGGAACACTGAAGCTTTCTTT.

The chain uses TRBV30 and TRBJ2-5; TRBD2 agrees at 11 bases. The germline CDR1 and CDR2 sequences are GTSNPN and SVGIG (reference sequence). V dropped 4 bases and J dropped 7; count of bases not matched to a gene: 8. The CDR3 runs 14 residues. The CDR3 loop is CAWTFSGGAGTQYF. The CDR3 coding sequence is TGTGCCTGGACCTTTAGCGGGGGGGCTGGGACCCAGTACTTC.

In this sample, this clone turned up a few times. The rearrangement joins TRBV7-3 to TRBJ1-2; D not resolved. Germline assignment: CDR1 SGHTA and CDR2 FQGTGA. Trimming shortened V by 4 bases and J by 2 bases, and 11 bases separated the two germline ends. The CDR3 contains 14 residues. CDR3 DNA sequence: TGTGCCAGCAGCTCTCCTCAAGGGAACTATGGCTACACCTTC. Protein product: CASSSPQGNYGYTF. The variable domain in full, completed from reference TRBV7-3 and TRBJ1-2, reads GAGVSQTPSNKVTEKGKYVELRCDPISGHTALYWYRQSLGQGPEFLIYFQGTGAADDSGLPNDRFFAVRPEGSVSTLKIQRTERGDSAVYLCASSSPQGNYGYTFGSGTRLTVV.